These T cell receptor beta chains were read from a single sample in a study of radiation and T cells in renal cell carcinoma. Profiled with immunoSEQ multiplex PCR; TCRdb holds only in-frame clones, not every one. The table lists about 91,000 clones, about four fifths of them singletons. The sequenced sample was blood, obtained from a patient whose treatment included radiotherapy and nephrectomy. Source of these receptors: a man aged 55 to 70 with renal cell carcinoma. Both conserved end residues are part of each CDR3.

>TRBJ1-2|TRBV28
CASGSLYYGYTF
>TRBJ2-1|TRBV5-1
CASSLEINEQFF
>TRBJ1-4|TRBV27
CASTRTGINEKLFF
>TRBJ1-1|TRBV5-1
CASSRAGVEAFF
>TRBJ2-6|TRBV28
CASSLSGSSGANVLTF
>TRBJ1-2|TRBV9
CASSVATGGLYGYTF
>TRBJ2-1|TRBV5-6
CASSFSVNEQFF
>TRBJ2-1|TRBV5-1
CASSSAGINNEQFF
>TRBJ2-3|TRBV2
CASSEEAGGTDTQYF
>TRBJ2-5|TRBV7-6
CASSIQETQYF
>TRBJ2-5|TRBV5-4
CASSFGLAWETQYF
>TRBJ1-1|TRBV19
CASLWGGGTEAFF
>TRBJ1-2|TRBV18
CASSPPNTNYGYTF
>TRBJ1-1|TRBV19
CASRTRDRDGAFF
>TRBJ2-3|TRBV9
CASSVYGASTDTQYF
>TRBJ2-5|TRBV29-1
CSVERGKETQYF
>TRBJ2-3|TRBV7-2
CASSLRVAGGLADTQYF
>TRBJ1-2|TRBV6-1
CASSVLYGYTF
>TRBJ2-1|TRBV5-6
CASSSTGGPRDEQFF
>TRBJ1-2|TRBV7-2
CASSSSPGQGAYGYTF
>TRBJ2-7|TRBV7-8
CASSQRLAETYEQYF
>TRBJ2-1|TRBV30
CAWTSGRNEQFF
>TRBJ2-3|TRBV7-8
CASSWGRGQGDTQYF
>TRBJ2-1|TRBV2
CASGSGTYNEQFF
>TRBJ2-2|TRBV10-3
CAISRQGAGTGELFF
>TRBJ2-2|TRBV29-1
CSVEGTNTGELFF
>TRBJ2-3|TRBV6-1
CASWRGFGSADTQYF
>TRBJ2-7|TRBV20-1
CSASTGEEQYF
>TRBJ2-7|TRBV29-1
CSVEFADSYEQYF
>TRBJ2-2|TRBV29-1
CGVEDRGELFF
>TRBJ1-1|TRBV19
CASSIGRTNTEAFF
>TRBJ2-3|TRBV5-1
CASSFGQGRTDTQYF
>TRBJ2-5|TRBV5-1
CASSLGTGVETQYF
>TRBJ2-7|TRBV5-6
CASSFGEGGKSF
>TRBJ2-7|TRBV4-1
CASSQVTGPLYEQYF
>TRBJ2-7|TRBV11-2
CASSDRTSGDEQYF
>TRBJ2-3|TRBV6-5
CASSYGGAGTDTQYF
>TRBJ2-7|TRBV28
CASSLLGGAGAAYEQYF
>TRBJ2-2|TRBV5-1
CASSFSLVGTGELFF
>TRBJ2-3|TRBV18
CASSPLGGLDTQYF
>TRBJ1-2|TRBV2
CASRSGVSNYGYTF
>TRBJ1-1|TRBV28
CASSIPVTGTEAFF
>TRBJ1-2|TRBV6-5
CASSRDSNYGYTF
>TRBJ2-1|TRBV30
CAWSSRVGEQFF
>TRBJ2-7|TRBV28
CASSHAYEQYF
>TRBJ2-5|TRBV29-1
CSVERTGGIEQYF
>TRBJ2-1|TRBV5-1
CASSLGQGRFGEQFF
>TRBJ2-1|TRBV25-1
CASSETKVGYGEQFF
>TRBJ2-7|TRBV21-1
CATDRPPRRPEQYF
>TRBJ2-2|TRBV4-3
CASSQVLGGAGELFF
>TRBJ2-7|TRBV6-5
CASRSGWLGEQYF
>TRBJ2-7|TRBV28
CASGTASYEQYF
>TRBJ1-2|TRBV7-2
CASSLGKGGLGGYTF
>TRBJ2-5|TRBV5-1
CASGQGPQETQYF
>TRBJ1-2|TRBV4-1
CASSHPLRRGQDYGYTF
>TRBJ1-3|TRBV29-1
CSVQEISGNTIYF
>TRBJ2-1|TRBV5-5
CASSLAWNNEQFF